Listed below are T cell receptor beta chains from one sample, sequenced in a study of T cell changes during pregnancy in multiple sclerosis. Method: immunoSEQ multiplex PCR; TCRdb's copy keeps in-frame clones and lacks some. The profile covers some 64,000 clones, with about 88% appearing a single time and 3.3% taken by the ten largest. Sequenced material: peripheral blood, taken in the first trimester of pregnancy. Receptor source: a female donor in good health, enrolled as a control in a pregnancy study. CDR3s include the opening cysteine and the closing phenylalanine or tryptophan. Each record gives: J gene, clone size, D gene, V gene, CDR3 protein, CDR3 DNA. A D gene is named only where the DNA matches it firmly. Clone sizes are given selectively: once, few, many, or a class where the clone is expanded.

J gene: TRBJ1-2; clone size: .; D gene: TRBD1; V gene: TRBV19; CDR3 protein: CASRLDRTYGYTF; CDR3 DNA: TGTGCCAGTAGGCTGGACAGGACCTATGGCTACACCTTC
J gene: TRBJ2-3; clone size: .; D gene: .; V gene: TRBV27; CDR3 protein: CASSLLLTDTQYF; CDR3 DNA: TGTGCCAGCAGTTTACTCCTCACAGATACGCAGTATTTT
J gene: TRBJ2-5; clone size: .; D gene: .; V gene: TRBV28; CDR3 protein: CASSSEETQYF; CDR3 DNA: TGTGCCAGCAGTTCTGAAGAGACCCAGTACTTC
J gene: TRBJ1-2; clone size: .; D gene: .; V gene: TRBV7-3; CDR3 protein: CASSLQAGDGYTF; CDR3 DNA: TGTGCCAGCAGCCTCCAAGCAGGGGATGGCTACACCTTC
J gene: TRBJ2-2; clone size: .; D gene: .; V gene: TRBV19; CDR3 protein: CASSIGGRPTGELFF; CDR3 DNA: TGTGCCAGTAGTATAGGGGGCAGACCCACCGGGGAGCTGTTTTTT
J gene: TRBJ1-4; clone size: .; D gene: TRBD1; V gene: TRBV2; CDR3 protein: CASSRDRGNEKLFF; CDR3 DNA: TGTGCCAGCAGTCGGGACAGGGGCAATGAAAAACTGTTTTTT
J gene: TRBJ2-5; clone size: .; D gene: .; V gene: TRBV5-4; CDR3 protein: CASSLVSARGETQYF; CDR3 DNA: TGTGCCAGCAGCTTGGTTAGTGCCCGCGGAGAGACCCAGTACTTC
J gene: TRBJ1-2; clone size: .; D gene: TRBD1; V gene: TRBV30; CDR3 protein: CAWSQTGGFYGYTF; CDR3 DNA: TGTGCCTGGAGTCAGACAGGGGGCTTCTATGGCTACACCTTC
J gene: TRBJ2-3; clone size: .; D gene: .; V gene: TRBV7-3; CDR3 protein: CASSQGGAGDTQYF; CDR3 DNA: TGTGCCAGCAGCCAAGGGGGGGCGGGAGATACGCAGTATTTT
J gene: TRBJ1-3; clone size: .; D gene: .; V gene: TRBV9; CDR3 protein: CASSRGNTIYF; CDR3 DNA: TGTGCCAGCAGCCGTGGAAACACCATATATTTT
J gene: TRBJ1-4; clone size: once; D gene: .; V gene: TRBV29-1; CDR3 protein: CSVGGSYNEKLFF; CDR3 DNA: TGCAGCGTTGGAGGCAGCTATAATGAAAAACTGTTTTTT